This TCR beta chain was obtained from a study of OX40 agonist ivuxolimab in advanced cancers. Study-wide context: Ivuxolimab, which targeted the costimulatory receptor OX40 (CD134), was an agonistic, fully human IgG2 monoclonal antibody. Intravenous ivuxolimab was administered to patients every 2 weeks at six dose levels: 0.01, 0.1, 0.3, 1.5, 3 and 10 mg/kg. Among the 50 to 55 dose-escalation patients, 19 had hepatocellular carcinoma, approximately 15 melanoma, 9 renal cell carcinoma and 9 head and neck cancer. In the dose-escalation cohort, more than 80% of patients were male, and the mean age was roughly 56 years with a range of roughly 20 to 79. Prior anti-PD-1, anti-PD-L1 or anti-CTLA-4 therapy was permitted, and checkpoint inhibitors had been received by roughly 40% of dose-escalation patients. Three dose-escalation patients achieved partial responses, one with hepatocellular carcinoma and two with cutaneous melanoma. The purpose of peripheral TCRbeta sequencing was to test whether ivuxolimab changed TCR sequence diversity and led to clonal T-cell expansion. The paper reports the monotherapy dose-escalation portion (N of about 50 patients) of the phase I ivuxolimab trial. The study at large found these results: In the 0.1-3.0 mg/kg groups, partial responders were among the patients with the lowest normalized peripheral clonal expansion, particularly in CD8+ T cells. The antigen specificity of the peripheral T cells that underwent clonal expansion was not determined. At doses of 0.1 to 3.0 mg/kg, clonal expansion of both CD4+ and CD8+ T cells in blood was seen between baseline and week 6. Low levels of normalized T-cell clonal expansion were also shown by some nonresponding patients. After ivuxolimab, expanded clones were on average more numerous among CD8+ T cells than among CD4+ T cells.

CDR1 and CDR2 (SGHNT, YYREEE) derive from the germline V gene (reference sequence). Including cysteine and phenylalanine, the CDR3 has 13 amino acids. Of all the DNA, just the CDR3 is kept, 39 bases in frame from base 1. V loses 2 bases of germline sequence and J loses 0 bases, and the interval between the two ends is 5 bases. The trial excluded patients who had a history of autoimmune disease or were on systemic immunosuppression. In every dose cohort, peripheral blood was drawn for TCR sequencing at baseline, cycle 4 day 1, and cycle 7 day 1. Samples came from an open-label, multicenter, first-in-human phase I dose-escalation trial of ivuxolimab. Adults with locally advanced or metastatic head and neck squamous cell, hepatocellular, melanoma or renal cell carcinoma were enrolled in the trial. Before TCR sequencing, CD4+ T cells and CD8+ T cells were sorted from peripheral blood as separate populations.

Genomic DNA was isolated from the sorted cells so that the TCRbeta CDR3 region could be sequenced. The immunoSEQ Assay was used for sequencing of TCRbeta CDR3 regions. The source is immuneACCESS, and TCRdb retained only in-frame sequences with V and J called. Part of the clones is not carried over; for the studies checked, unresolved V genes explain less than half of this, and the remainder is unexplained. This sample comprises approximately 40,000 clones, roughly 90% of them detected only once. About a tenth of the sample is in the top ten clones. In regard to this clone: Its antigen is still unknown. This clone may be a read error of a much larger clone one base away.

The receptor's source is an adult with an advanced solid tumor such as melanoma, head and neck, liver or kidney cancer. In this chain, TRBV5-4 is recombined with TRBJ1-1, with the D gene too uncertain to name. Sequences were derived from CD4+ or CD8+ T cells sorted from blood, sampled in a trial of the OX40 agonist ivuxolimab. The CDR3 region has the sequence CASSLTVNTEAFF. In nucleotides, the sequence is TGTGCCAGCAGCTTAACGGTGAACACTGAAGCTTTCTTT.